This TCR beta chain stems from a study of a mutant IDH1 vaccine in newly diagnosed glioma. Overall study: Most patients had radiochemotherapy with temozolomide before enrollment; others had one alone. General study findings and limits: Top-clonotype changes in peripheral T cells seemed unrelated to pseudoprogression.

TCRdb keeps only in-frame clones here, not all; method: immunoSEQ multiplex PCR. The sample has tens of thousands of clones; roughly 80% are singletons. With regard to this clone: Its antigen remains unidentified.

Per the germline V gene, CDR1 is SGHTA and CDR2 is FQGNSA. The CDR3 is 13 residues long. Trimming pared 4 bases from V and 4 bases from J, leaving 11 bases between. As for time point: baseline, week 1 (first vaccination visit). The sample's treatment: pre-vaccination baseline after standard-of-care therapy. The genes are TRBV7-2 and TRBJ2-7; TRBD2 might be the D (6 bases). This sequence was found in a woman in her 40s with glioma. The sequenced sample was PBMCs, obtained from a glioma patient treated with radiotherapy, temozolomide or both. CDR3 protein: CASSSRAGYEQYF. DNA for the CDR3: TGTGCCAGCAGCTCGAGGGCGGGGTACGAGCAGTACTTC.